This entry lists 25 T cell receptor beta chains sequenced from one sample in a study of cytomegalovirus exposure and HLA in healthy donors. A multiplex PCR was run with 60 Vbeta primers and 13 Jbeta primers. Libraries were prepared by immunoSEQ multiplex PCR; TCRdb keeps only in-frame clonotypes and omits some of them. The repertoire holds under 300,000 clones, with around 81% as singletons. Sequencing was performed on PBMCs. These receptors originate from a woman aged 55-69 years in good health and CMV-seropositive.

The chain carries TRBV7-9 and TRBJ1-2, with TRBD1 as a possible D gene (6 bases). Germline lookup yields CDR1 SEHNR and CDR2 FQNEAQ (reference sequence). This CDR3 is 18 amino acids long. Trimming removed 6 bases from V and 8 bases from J, with 31 bases in between. This chain's CDR3 is CASSHSDDGRAGVEGYTF. The CDR3 coding sequence is TGTGCCAGCAGTCATTCCGATGATGGGAGGGCAGGGGTGGAGGGCTACACCTTC.

V is TRBV28 and J is TRBJ2-2; 7 bases match TRBD1. Germline loops: CDR1 MDHEN, CDR2 SYDVKM. CDR3 length: 17 residues. V shed 5 bases and J 0 bases; nucleotides not matched to a gene: 9. In DNA, the CDR3 is TGTGCCAGCAGTCTCCCAACAGGGGCCCCGAACACCGGGGAGCTGTTTTTT. This encodes CASSLPTGAPNTGELFF.

The V gene is TRBV4-1, the J gene TRBJ2-1; 10 bases line up with TRBD2. V lost 4 bases, J lost 7 bases, and 7 bases stayed unmatched. Germline V lookup: CDR1 MGHRA, CDR2 YSYEKL. The CDR3 is made up of 15 amino acids. As DNA, the CDR3 is TGCGCCAGCAGCCCCGGACTAGCGGACCCTAATGAGCAGTTCTTC. It codes for CASSPGLADPNEQFF.

The rearrangement joins TRBV30 to TRBJ2-1, with 9 bases lining up with TRBD2. The CDR3 consists of 14 residues. From germline, CDR1 is GTSNPN and CDR2 SVGIG (reference sequence). With V trimmed by 0 bases and J by 7 bases, 4 bases remained unmatched. CDR3 nucleotide sequence: TGTGCCTGGAGTGTTCTAGCGGGAAGAAATGAGCAGTTCTTC. This encodes CAWSVLAGRNEQFF.

The V and J genes are TRBV4-1 and TRBJ2-5; the match to TRBD1 covers 7 bases. The CDR3 has 14 residues. Germline V CDR1 and CDR2: MGHRA, YSYEKL. With 0 bases clipped from V and 7 bases from J, the junction kept 5 bases outside the gene matches. This CDR3 reads CASSQEGGAGTQYF. In DNA form, the CDR3 reads TGCGCCAGCAGCCAAGAAGGGGGCGCCGGGACCCAGTACTTC.

V and J are TRBV7-3 and TRBJ2-3; 9 bases fit TRBD2. CDR3 length: 17 amino acids. CDR1 SGHTA and CDR2 FQGTGA come from the germline V gene. Trimming took 1 base from V and 1 from J; bases not matched to a gene: 6. The CDR3 DNA is TGTGCCAGCAGCTTAAGGTTGGCGGGAGGGGGCACAGATACGCAGTATTTT. Translating it yields CASSLRLAGGGTDTQYF.

This clone showed up just once. DNA of the CDR3: TGTGCCAGCAAAATTCAGGGCCTCAATGAAGCTTTCTTT. As protein: CASKIQGLNEAFF. This sequence joins TRBV2 and TRBJ1-1; possibly TRBD1 for D (5 bases). Trimming pared 7 bases from V and 7 bases from J, leaving 16 bases between. Looked up from germline, CDR1 is SNHLY and CDR2 is FYNNEI. The CDR3 sequence is 13 residues long. Drawing the rest from reference TRBV2 and TRBJ1-1, the complete variable domain is EPEVTQTPSHQVTQMGQEVILRCVPISNHLYFYWYRQILGQKVEFLVSFYNNEISEKSEIFDDQFSVERPDGSNFTLKIRSTKLEDSAMYFCASKIQGLNEAFFGQGTRLTVV.

This clone was seen a single time. This sequence joins TRBV5-6 and TRBJ1-2, with D hard to call. V gave up 2 bases and J gave up 6 bases, with 11 bases separating them. The CDR3 consists of 13 residues. Germline CDR1 and CDR2: SGHDT and YYEEEE. CDR3 sequence reads: CASSLFRSDGYTF. CDR3 nucleotide sequence: TGTGCCAGCAGCTTATTCCGGAGTGATGGCTACACCTTC.

The rearrangement uses TRBV2 and TRBJ2-7; 7 bases agree with TRBD1. The CDR3 is 12 residues long. Trimming took 8 bases from V and 4 from J; bases not matched to a gene: 5. Germline V gene sequence: CDR1 SNHLY, CDR2 FYNNEI. The CDR3 region has the DNA TGTGCCAGCGGACAGGAATCTTACGAGCAGTACTTC. This codes for CASGQESYEQYF. Looking up the rest from reference TRBV2 and TRBJ2-7 gives the full variable domain: EPEVTQTPSHQVTQMGQEVILRCVPISNHLYFYWYRQILGQKVEFLVSFYNNEISEKSEIFDDQFSVERPDGSNFTLKIRSTKLEDSAMYFCASGQESYEQYFGPGTRLTVT.

The genes are TRBV7-6 and TRBJ1-1, with TRBD1 as a possible D gene (6 bases). V was cut by 5 bases and J by 5 bases, with 15 bases left in between. The CDR3 is 14 residues long. The germline CDR1 and CDR2 sequences are SGHVS and FNYEAQ. For the CDR3, the DNA is TGTGCCAGCAGCCCCAGCACAGGGTTAACTGAAGCTTTCTTT. Its translation: CASSPSTGLTEAFF. The variable domain in full, completed from reference TRBV7-6 and TRBJ1-1, reads GAGVSQSPRYKVTKRGQDVALRCDPISGHVSLYWYRQALGQGPEFLTYFNYEAQQDKSGLPNDRFSAERPEGSISTLTIQRTEQRDSAMYRCASSPSTGLTEAFFGQGTRLTVV.

The V and J genes are TRBV19 and TRBJ2-7; TRBD2 matches at 8 bases. J lost 0 bases, V lost 7 bases, and 17 bases had no gene match. Looked up from germline, CDR1 is LNHDA and CDR2 is SQIVND (reference sequence). CDR3 length equals 18 residues. CDR3 sequence: CASTVTSGGGASSYEQYF. In nucleotides, the CDR3 is TGTGCCAGTACGGTCACCTCGGGAGGGGGAGCGAGCTCCTACGAGCAGTACTTC.

The chain uses TRBV4-1 and TRBJ2-7, with TRBD2 matching 11 bases. Germline CDR1 reads MGHRA; CDR2 reads YSYEKL. CDR3 size: 17 residues. The V and J ends lost 2 bases and 6 bases, in that order; junction bases with no gene match: 12. The chain's CDR3 is CASSQFKGLAGGIEQYF. CDR3 in DNA: TGCGCCAGCAGCCAATTCAAAGGTCTAGCGGGAGGAATCGAGCAGTACTTC.

J is TRBJ1-1 and V is TRBV9, with unresolved D. Between the trimmed V and J ends, which lost 0 bases and 6 bases, there was a span of 12 bases. Germline V gene data show CDR1 as SGDLS and CDR2 as YYNGEE. The CDR3 totals 14 residues. The CDR3 DNA reads TGTGCCAGCAGCGTAGGCCGGGAGAATGCTGAAGCTTTCTTT. Translated: CASSVGRENAEAFF.

The V and J genes are TRBV28 and TRBJ1-4, with 11 bases matching TRBD1. The CDR3 is made up of 14 amino acids. J gave up 7 bases and V 6 bases, and 4 bases lay outside the gene matches. CDR1 and CDR2 from the germline V gene are MDHEN and SYDVKM. The CDR3 DNA reads TGTGCCAGCAGGGCCGGGACAGGGGGTGAAAAACTGTTTTTT. Translating gives CASRAGTGGEKLFF.

The CDR3, as DNA: TGTGCCAGCAGCTTAGAATCGAGTGGCTACACCTTC. Translation: CASSLESSGYTF. The genes are TRBV7-9 and TRBJ1-2; D not certain. V was trimmed by 1 base and J by 7 bases, leaving 7 bases between them. Germline values: CDR1 SEHNR, CDR2 FQNEAQ (reference sequence). The CDR3 consists of 12 residues.

The chain carries TRBV4-1 and TRBJ2-1, with 12 nucleotides matching TRBD2. Germline values: CDR1 MGHRA, CDR2 YSYEKL. The J segment lost 9 bases and the V segment lost 4 bases, leaving 7 bases of the junction unmatched. The CDR3 consists of 15 residues. This chain's CDR3 is CASSRTSGISGEQFF. The CDR3 nucleotides read TGCGCCAGCAGCCGGACTAGCGGGATTTCGGGTGAGCAGTTCTTC.

This chain uses TRBV19 with TRBJ2-7, with a possible D match to TRBD2 (5 bases). This CDR3 is 13 amino acids long. The V end was cut by 9 bases, the J end by 0 bases, with 12 bases between. Germline values: CDR1 LNHDA, CDR2 SQIVND (reference sequence). The CDR3 region is CASVGGLSYEQYF. The CDR3 bases are TGTGCCAGCGTCGGCGGGCTCTCCTACGAGCAGTACTTC.

The DNA for the CDR3 is TGTGCCAGCAGCTGGGGACTGCCCTCCTACGAGCAGTACTTC. It is translated as CASSWGLPSYEQYF. V gene TRBV6-5 combines with J gene TRBJ2-7; D is possibly TRBD2 (6 bases). Trimming cost V 6 bases and J 0 bases, with 12 bases left between them. The germline V gene has CDR1 MNHEY and CDR2 SVGAGI. The CDR3 covers 14 residues.

The gene calls are TRBV19 and TRBJ2-7, with 10 positions matching TRBD2. Per the germline V gene, CDR1 is LNHDA and CDR2 is SQIVND (reference sequence). V dropped 5 bases and J dropped 2; count of bases not matched to a gene: 9. The CDR3 length is 16 residues. The CDR3 spells CASSSSPAGGPYEQYF. The DNA of the CDR3 is TGTGCCAGTAGTTCCAGCCCAGCGGGAGGGCCCTACGAGCAGTACTTC.

The genes are TRBV5-5 and TRBJ2-1; D is perhaps TRBD2 (6 bases). V lost 4 bases and J 4 bases, leaving 12 bases between the germline ends. The CDR3 extends over 14 amino acids. Germline-derived CDR1 and CDR2 are SGHKS and YYEKEE (reference sequence). CDR3 region: CASSGKSGYNEQFF. CDR3 bases: TGTGCCAGCAGCGGAAAAAGCGGGTACAATGAGCAGTTCTTC.

The chain uses TRBV6-1 and TRBJ2-7; maybe TRBD2 (6 bases). The CDR3 has 15 residues. In germline, CDR1 is MNHNS, CDR2 SASEGT. With 7 bases removed from V and 3 bases from J, the gap between germline ends came to 19 bases. This chain's CDR3 is CASMQSPGLLYEQYF. DNA of the CDR3: TGTGCCAGCATGCAGTCTCCGGGACTCCTCTACGAGCAGTACTTC.

This clone was detected once. Other DNA sequences in the sample encode the same CDR3. The CDR3 loop reads CASSSPGQGTSGSAEQYF. In DNA, the CDR3 is TGTGCCAGCAGCTCCCCGGGACAAGGGACTAGCGGGAGCGCCGAGCAGTACTTC. V is TRBV5-4 and J is TRBJ2-7, with TRBD2 identical over 14 bases. V shed 3 bases and J 6 bases; nucleotides not matched to a gene: 14. Germline values: CDR1 SGHNT, CDR2 YYREEE (reference sequence). There are 18 residues in the CDR3.

This sequence joins TRBV6-1 and TRBJ1-2, with TRBD1 matching over 8 bases. CDR1 and CDR2 from the germline V gene are MNHNS and SASEGT. The CDR3 spans 11 residues. Trimming removed 9 bases from V and 6 bases from J; junction bases left unmatched: 3. Here the CDR3 reads CASGQGHGYTF. For the CDR3, the DNA is TGTGCCAGTGGACAGGGCCATGGCTACACCTTC.

In its sample, this clone was seen once. CDR3 DNA: TGTGCCAGTAGTCCAGGGGAAGAGACCCAGTACTTC. Protein product: CASSPGEETQYF. V usage is TRBV19 and J usage is TRBJ2-5; D may be TRBD1 (6 bases). The CDR3 covers 12 residues. Germline V lookup: CDR1 LNHDA, CDR2 SQIVND (reference sequence). V shed 5 bases and J shed 3 bases, with 7 bases lying between them.

The chain uses TRBV19 and TRBJ2-7; 9 bases match TRBD2. The CDR3 has 14 residues. The ends lost 3 bases at V and 2 bases at J; junction bases unmatched: 2. Germline CDR1 LNHDA, CDR2 SQIVND (reference sequence). This CDR3 reads CASSMTSGTYEQYF. CDR3 DNA sequence: TGTGCCAGTAGTATGACTAGCGGTACCTACGAGCAGTACTTC.